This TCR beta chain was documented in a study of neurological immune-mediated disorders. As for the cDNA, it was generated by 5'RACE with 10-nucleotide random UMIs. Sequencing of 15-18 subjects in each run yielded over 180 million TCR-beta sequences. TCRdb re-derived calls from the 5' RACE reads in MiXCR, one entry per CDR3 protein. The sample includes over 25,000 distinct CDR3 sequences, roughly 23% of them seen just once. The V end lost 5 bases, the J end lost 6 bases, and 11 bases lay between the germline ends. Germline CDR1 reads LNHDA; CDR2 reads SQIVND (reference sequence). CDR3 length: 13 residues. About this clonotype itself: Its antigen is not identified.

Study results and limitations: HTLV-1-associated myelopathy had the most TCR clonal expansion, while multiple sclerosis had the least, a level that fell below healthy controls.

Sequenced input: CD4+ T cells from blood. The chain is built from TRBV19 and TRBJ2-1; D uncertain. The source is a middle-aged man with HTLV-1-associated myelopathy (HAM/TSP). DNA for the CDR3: TGTGCCAGTAGTGACCGACCCCGCAATGAGCAGTTCTTC. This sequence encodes CASSDRPRNEQFF.